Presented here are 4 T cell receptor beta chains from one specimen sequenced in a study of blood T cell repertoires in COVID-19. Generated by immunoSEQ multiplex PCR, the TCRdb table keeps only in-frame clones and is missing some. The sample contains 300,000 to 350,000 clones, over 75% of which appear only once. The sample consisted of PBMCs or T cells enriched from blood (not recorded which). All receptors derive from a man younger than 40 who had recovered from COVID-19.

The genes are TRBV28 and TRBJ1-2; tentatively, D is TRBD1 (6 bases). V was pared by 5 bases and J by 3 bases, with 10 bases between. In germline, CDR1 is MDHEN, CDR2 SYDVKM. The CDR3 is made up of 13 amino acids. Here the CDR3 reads CASSPGTYYGYTF. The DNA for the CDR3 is TGTGCCAGCAGTCCCGGGACATACTATGGCTACACCTTC.

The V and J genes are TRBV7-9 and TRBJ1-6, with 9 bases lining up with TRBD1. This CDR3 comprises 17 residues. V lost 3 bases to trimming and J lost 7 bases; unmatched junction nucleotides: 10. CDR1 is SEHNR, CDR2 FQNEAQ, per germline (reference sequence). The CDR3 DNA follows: TGTGCCAGCAGCTTGGACGGACAGGGGTTCAGGAATTCACCCCTCCACTTT. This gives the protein CASSLDGQGFRNSPLHF.

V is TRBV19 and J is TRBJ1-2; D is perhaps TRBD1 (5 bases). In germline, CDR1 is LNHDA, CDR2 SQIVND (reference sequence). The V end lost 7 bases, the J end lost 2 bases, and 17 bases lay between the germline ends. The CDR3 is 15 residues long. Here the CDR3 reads CASNTYDSRNYGYTF. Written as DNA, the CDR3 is TGTGCCAGTAATACCTATGACAGTCGGAACTATGGCTACACCTTC.

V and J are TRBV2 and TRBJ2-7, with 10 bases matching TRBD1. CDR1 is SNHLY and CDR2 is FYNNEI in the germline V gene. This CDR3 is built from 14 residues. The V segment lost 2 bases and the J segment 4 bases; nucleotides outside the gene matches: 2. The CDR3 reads CASSELDRGYEQYF. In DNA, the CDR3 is TGTGCCAGCAGTGAATTGGACAGGGGGTACGAGCAGTACTTC.